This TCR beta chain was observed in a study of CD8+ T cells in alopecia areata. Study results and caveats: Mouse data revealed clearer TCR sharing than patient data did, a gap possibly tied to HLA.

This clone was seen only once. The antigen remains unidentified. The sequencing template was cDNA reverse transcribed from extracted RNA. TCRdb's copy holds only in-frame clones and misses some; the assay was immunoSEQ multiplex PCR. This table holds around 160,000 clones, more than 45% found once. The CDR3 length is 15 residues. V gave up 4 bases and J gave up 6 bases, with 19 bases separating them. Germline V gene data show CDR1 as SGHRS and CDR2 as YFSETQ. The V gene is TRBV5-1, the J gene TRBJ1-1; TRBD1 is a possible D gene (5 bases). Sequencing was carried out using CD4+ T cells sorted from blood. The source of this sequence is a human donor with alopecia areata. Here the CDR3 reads CASSRERGQHAEAFF. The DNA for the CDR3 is TGCGCCAGCAGCAGGGAACGGGGCCAACACGCTGAAGCTTTCTTT.